These 7 T cell receptor beta chains were sequenced from one sample in a study of blood T cell repertoires in COVID-19. TCRdb's table, derived via immunoSEQ multiplex PCR, lists solely in-frame clones and lacks some. The repertoire holds 200,000 to 300,000 clones, 86% seen once, with around 1.8% in the top ten. The sample comprised peripheral blood. The receptors here all came from a man under 40 with active or convalescent COVID-19.

This chain connects TRBV5-6 to TRBJ2-5, with TRBD2 identical over 8 bases. Germline CDR1 reads SGHDT; CDR2 reads YYEEEE. V shed 4 bases and J 5 bases; nucleotides not matched to a gene: 7. CDR3 length equals 14 residues. CDR3 DNA sequence: TGTGCCAGCAGCCACCCCGGGACTAGGGAGACCCAGTACTTC. Its translation is CASSHPGTRETQYF.

This clone was recorded a few times. The CDR3 DNA is TGCGCCAGCAGCTTGGACGTGTACGGGGACTTTCTACTCTCCCAAGCAACTAATGAAAAACTGTTTTTT. Protein product: CASSLDVYGDFLLSQATNEKLFF. This chain connects TRBV5-1 to TRBJ1-4, with D perhaps matching TRBD1 (5 bases). The CDR3 runs 23 residues. The V and J ends lost 0 bases and 0 bases respectively, with 30 bases between them. Germline V gives CDR1 SGHRS, CDR2 YFSETQ.

The V call is TRBV3-1 (or the pseudogene TRBV3-2), the J call TRBJ2-3; a possible D gene is TRBD2 (5 bases). Trimming cost V 2 bases and J 6 bases, with 12 bases left between them. Germline lookup yields CDR1 LGHDT and CDR2 YNNKEL (reference sequence). The CDR3 totals 14 residues. The CDR3 here is CASSQSLASDTQYF. The CDR3 region has the DNA TGTGCCAGCAGCCAAAGCCTAGCATCGGATACGCAGTATTTT.

This rearrangement joins TRBV5-5 to TRBJ1-6; 8 nucleotides agree with TRBD1. V dropped 4 bases and J dropped 5; count of bases not matched to a gene: 8. The V gene's germline CDR1 is SGHKS and CDR2 YYEKEE (reference sequence). The CDR3 has 16 residues. The CDR3 spells CASSPSAGGNNSPLHF. In DNA form, the CDR3 reads TGTGCCAGCAGCCCCAGCGCAGGGGGCAATAATTCACCCCTCCACTTT.

The chain combines TRBV30 with TRBJ1-6, with 9 bases matching TRBD1. The CDR3 runs 16 residues. Germline V gene data show CDR1 as GTSNPN and CDR2 as SVGIG (reference sequence). Losses at the gene ends were 2 bases for V and 10 bases for J; bases not matched to a gene: 12. The CDR3 is CAWSPGQGLPGSPLHF. The DNA of the CDR3 is TGTGCCTGGAGTCCGGGACAGGGCCTGCCAGGGTCACCCCTCCACTTT.

The rearrangement joins TRBV6-6 to TRBJ2-1; D gene unclear. The germline V and J ends were trimmed by 3 bases and 6 bases, with 12 bases remaining between them. Per the germline V gene, CDR1 is MNHNY and CDR2 is SVGAGI (reference sequence). The CDR3 is 14 amino acids. The DNA of the CDR3 is TGTGCCAGCAGTTATCTGACTGATGGCAATGAGCAGTTCTTC. Translating gives CASSYLTDGNEQFF.

CDR3 amino acids: CASSLGGRNEQFF. The CDR3 region has the DNA TGTGCCAGCAGCTTGGGGGGGCGTAATGAGCAGTTCTTC. The chain joins TRBV7-3 to TRBJ2-1; D may be TRBD2 (7 bases). The V gene's germline CDR1 is SGHTA and CDR2 FQGTGA. V shed 3 bases and J shed 7 bases, with 10 bases lying between them. The CDR3 sequence is 13 residues long.